This is a list of T cell receptor beta chains from one sample in a study of T cells in Graves' hyperthyroidism and ophthalmopathy. TCRdb reprocessed the multiplex PCR reads with MiXCR, giving one entry per CDR3 protein. The sample has about 600,000 distinct CDR3 sequences, roughly 14% seen once. The sample consisted of blood. These receptors originate from a woman between 45 and 60 years old with Graves' ophthalmopathy. The conserved cysteine and the conserved F or W are not part of the CDR3 here. D genes are given only for firm matches. Size is stated for part of the rows, as once, few or many counts, or as a class when the clone is expanded.

J | V | size | D | CDR3
TRBJ2-3 | TRBV7-3 | many | TRBD2 | ASSPGLAADTQY
TRBJ2-1 | TRBV6-1 | - | - | ASSPDAYNEQF
TRBJ2-7 | TRBV6-2/TRBV6-3 | many | TRBD2 | ASGRTRSYEQY
TRBJ1-1 | TRBV7-9 | few | - | ASSSQQGTEAF
TRBJ1-2 | TRBV24-1 | few | - | ATSDPDSKGDYGYT
TRBJ1-2 | TRBV28 | many | TRBD1 | ASSPGGQGARTYGYT
TRBJ2-1 | TRBV10-3 | - | TRBD1 | AISVPGTGGPNEQF
TRBJ2-3 | TRBV20-1 | - | - | SARSRTPHTDTQY
TRBJ2-2 | TRBV14 | - | TRBD1 | ASSQYRGYTGELF
TRBJ2-5 | TRBV28 | many | TRBD1 | ASRYTPGQSQETQY
TRBJ2-1 | TRBV5-1 | few | - | ASSFPQGGDEQF
TRBJ2-3 | TRBV12-3/TRBV12-4 | many | - | ASSFFSGDTDTQY
TRBJ2-3 | TRBV2 | - | - | ASNGVGTDTQY
TRBJ2-1 | TRBV6-1 | many | - | ASSTDRISYNEQF
TRBJ2-2 | TRBV5-8 | - | - | ASSLRGTAGRRELF
TRBJ2-1 | TRBV27 | - | TRBD2 | ASSPLLAGRYNEQF
TRBJ2-7 | TRBV6-5 | many | TRBD1 | ASSYSGGISYEQY
TRBJ2-3 | TRBV3-2 | few | - | ASQQRGNEDTQY
TRBJ2-5 | TRBV24-1 | few | - | ATSGDIQETQY
TRBJ1-5 | TRBV18 | - | - | ASSLSGSNRPQH
TRBJ2-7 | TRBV11-3 | few | - | ASSFSHPREQY
TRBJ1-2 | TRBV20-1 | few | - | SAPTGKNNYGYT
TRBJ2-2 | TRBV20-1 | - | - | SARGVTGELF
TRBJ1-3 | TRBV6-1 | many | TRBD1 | ASRPPTTGSGNTIY
TRBJ2-7 | TRBV28 | many | TRBD2 | ASIGTSGSKGLEQY
TRBJ1-5 | TRBV28 | - | - | ASKRQHNQPQH
TRBJ2-3 | TRBV7-3 | many | TRBD2 | ASALLAGVTDTQY
TRBJ2-4 | TRBV5-1 | - | - | ASKPNIQY
TRBJ2-3 | TRBV5-1 | many | - | ASSLVVIRTDTQY
TRBJ2-1 | TRBV4-1 | many | TRBD1 | ASSPNRGLAVNEQF
TRBJ2-2 | TRBV20-1 | - | - | SAIRHPNTGELF
TRBJ2-6 | TRBV6-1 | few | - | ASRLPGGNGANVLT
TRBJ1-2 | TRBV27 | many | TRBD1 | ASSFYRDRTNYGYT
TRBJ1-5 | TRBV5-8 | once | - | ASSLAGGPPQH
TRBJ2-5 | TRBV6-1 | few | TRBD2 | ASKATSGRARYQETQY
TRBJ2-7 | TRBV12-3/TRBV12-4 | many | - | ASTAPGRASYEQY
TRBJ2-1 | TRBV28 | many | TRBD1 | ASSPTGSFHNEQF
TRBJ2-2 | TRBV5-1 | many | TRBD1 | ASSWTGAGELF
TRBJ2-1 | TRBV4-1 | - | TRBD2 | ASSQDRGLGIAGGSPSNEQF
TRBJ1-5 | TRBV20-1 | many | - | SANRDLRFQPQH
TRBJ2-4 | TRBV12-3/TRBV12-4 | many | - | ASSSQTPGPFRLAKNIQY
TRBJ1-1 | TRBV3-1 | few | - | ASSHPRGLGGNTEAF
TRBJ2-5 | TRBV9 | - | - | ASSVGGGAGETQY
TRBJ2-7 | TRBV6-1 | few | - | ATDVRQGTLVSEQY
TRBJ1-1 | TRBV6-2/TRBV6-3 | many | - | ASTERGRNTEAF
TRBJ2-2 | TRBV28 | many | TRBD2 | ASSYRTLGTSENTGELF
TRBJ2-2 | TRBV27 | many | TRBD2 | ASISGRGSTGELF
TRBJ2-5 | TRBV29-1 | - | - | SVGQETQY
TRBJ1-4 | TRBV5-4 | many | - | ASSKGPKNEKLF
TRBJ1-5 | TRBV18 | many | - | ASSRGLGAPGNQPQH
TRBJ2-3 | TRBV9 | few | TRBD2 | ASSSSLAGDTQY
TRBJ2-4 | TRBV4-2 | once | - | ASSQDLLQKNIQY
TRBJ2-1 | TRBV3-2 | many | - | ASSQVGLAGAESDEQF
TRBJ1-6 | TRBV7-2 | few | - | ASSLEGIWSSYNSPLH
TRBJ1-2 | TRBV20-1 | many | - | SARRWQEVYGYT